The rows below give T cell receptor beta chains drawn from one sample of a study of blood T cell repertoires in COVID-19. Sequencing used immunoSEQ multiplex PCR; TCRdb keeps in-frame clones, though not all of them. Here the sample spans about 300,000 clones, around 83% being singletons. Material: peripheral blood. The source is a woman in her forties or fifties with acute or convalescent COVID-19. Both conserved end residues are part of each CDR3. Fields, in order: V gene, D gene, CDR3 protein. D genes are given only for firm matches.

v_call: TRBV18; d_call: .; cdr3_aa: CASSPSTGLNTEAFF
v_call: TRBV29-1; d_call: .; cdr3_aa: CSVDGGNYEQYF
v_call: TRBV18; d_call: .; cdr3_aa: CASSPRTEETQYF
v_call: TRBV18; d_call: TRBD2; cdr3_aa: CASSPASGSSYNEQFF
v_call: TRBV5-5; d_call: TRBD1; cdr3_aa: CASSFRDRASYEQYF
v_call: TRBV9; d_call: .; cdr3_aa: CASSARSDEQFF
v_call: TRBV7-6; d_call: TRBD1; cdr3_aa: CASSSRTGSNYGYTF
v_call: TRBV30; d_call: TRBD1; cdr3_aa: CAWGSPGQGLYGYTF
v_call: TRBV30; d_call: .; cdr3_aa: CALYQGTGNTIYF
v_call: TRBV27; d_call: TRBD1; cdr3_aa: CASSGGQGTLNTEAFF
v_call: TRBV2; d_call: .; cdr3_aa: CASSEALDLREQYF
v_call: TRBV10-3; d_call: .; cdr3_aa: CAMAEEGSTSYGYTF
v_call: TRBV5-1; d_call: TRBD2; cdr3_aa: CASSLVGRLAGGTQETQYF
v_call: TRBV12-3/TRBV12-4; d_call: .; cdr3_aa: CASSMAGQPQHF
v_call: TRBV18; d_call: TRBD1; cdr3_aa: CASSSGTGSNQPQHF
v_call: TRBV6-5; d_call: TRBD1; cdr3_aa: CASSSGGNTEAFF
v_call: TRBV19; d_call: .; cdr3_aa: CASSIGRLQDTQYF
v_call: TRBV7-7; d_call: TRBD1; cdr3_aa: CASSLSTGVFQETQYF
v_call: TRBV9; d_call: .; cdr3_aa: CASSRWTDYGYTF
v_call: TRBV20-1; d_call: TRBD2; cdr3_aa: CSASITAGGPWEETQYF
v_call: TRBV27; d_call: TRBD1; cdr3_aa: CASSSWDRNYGYTF
v_call: TRBV4-2; d_call: TRBD2; cdr3_aa: CASSGGSTSGTETQYF
v_call: TRBV7-9; d_call: .; cdr3_aa: CASSLGMRDNTDTQYF
v_call: TRBV19; d_call: TRBD1; cdr3_aa: CASSIALGQPNTEAFF
v_call: TRBV19; d_call: .; cdr3_aa: CASSIEQGNQPQHF
v_call: TRBV10-3; d_call: TRBD1; cdr3_aa: CATAGTGGDSPLHF
v_call: TRBV3-1/TRBV3-2; d_call: TRBD1; cdr3_aa: CASSQGQGALHF
v_call: TRBV27; d_call: TRBD1; cdr3_aa: CASSPGGSTEAFF
v_call: TRBV23-1; d_call: .; cdr3_aa: CASSQVGHGQYNEQFF
v_call: TRBV2; d_call: .; cdr3_aa: CASSSGTPSNYGYTF
v_call: TRBV5-4; d_call: .; cdr3_aa: CASSSEGTANTGELFF
v_call: TRBV14; d_call: .; cdr3_aa: CASSPPSGRRADTQYF
v_call: TRBV19; d_call: .; cdr3_aa: CASRSGSSGNTIYF
v_call: TRBV19; d_call: .; cdr3_aa: CASTSYRQAPNQPQHF
v_call: TRBV7-9; d_call: .; cdr3_aa: CASSFGDGYTF
v_call: TRBV2; d_call: TRBD1; cdr3_aa: CASSRDSRSGYTF
v_call: TRBV10-3; d_call: .; cdr3_aa: CAISRTHFYYGYTF
v_call: TRBV5-6; d_call: TRBD1; cdr3_aa: CASSLLGTANTGELFF
v_call: TRBV2; d_call: .; cdr3_aa: CASSVNLASYNEQFF
v_call: TRBV4-3; d_call: .; cdr3_aa: CASSQEAGVPDGYTF
v_call: TRBV5-1; d_call: TRBD1; cdr3_aa: CASSSEGAEQNEQFF
v_call: TRBV2; d_call: TRBD2; cdr3_aa: CASSDGGRDIQYF
v_call: TRBV5-6; d_call: TRBD2; cdr3_aa: CASRGQGLSDSGANVLTF
v_call: TRBV29-1; d_call: .; cdr3_aa: CSVEIQGRRYEQYF
v_call: TRBV28; d_call: TRBD1; cdr3_aa: CASSLPGTADEAFF
v_call: TRBV2; d_call: TRBD2; cdr3_aa: CASSPSGTSGSEDTQYF
v_call: TRBV6-6; d_call: .; cdr3_aa: CASSYFSGYQPQHF
v_call: TRBV11-3; d_call: TRBD1; cdr3_aa: CASSLPGQGANNEQFF
v_call: TRBV3-1/TRBV3-2; d_call: .; cdr3_aa: CASRDREQLFF
v_call: TRBV2; d_call: .; cdr3_aa: CASSGLAYSNQPQHF
v_call: TRBV29-1; d_call: .; cdr3_aa: CSVPGHREKQYF
v_call: TRBV14; d_call: .; cdr3_aa: CASSQAMGRSGYTF
v_call: TRBV28; d_call: TRBD1; cdr3_aa: CASLPGTGSNSPLHF
v_call: TRBV28; d_call: TRBD1; cdr3_aa: CASSLITGDEKLFF
v_call: TRBV27; d_call: TRBD2; cdr3_aa: CASSLTRTSGRNEQFF
v_call: TRBV20-1; d_call: .; cdr3_aa: CSAEERETQYF
v_call: TRBV5-6; d_call: .; cdr3_aa: CASRDSRVVNGYTF
v_call: TRBV6-1; d_call: .; cdr3_aa: CASSEQGPGETQYF
v_call: TRBV11-2; d_call: .; cdr3_aa: CASSSRGPLSGNTIYF
v_call: TRBV5-1; d_call: .; cdr3_aa: CASSIQGMSNQPQHF